Listed below are T cell receptor beta chains from one sample, sequenced in a study of circulating and synovial CD4+ cells in juvenile arthritis. Here immunoSEQ multiplex PCR was the method, and the copy in TCRdb shows in-frame clones only, minus some. The sample lists some 35,000 clones; roughly 95% were seen once. Sequenced material: CD4+ T cells from blood. These receptor sequences come from a human donor with juvenile idiopathic arthritis. CDR3s include the opening cysteine and the closing phenylalanine or tryptophan. The D gene is left open where the match is weak. Clone size is shown for a subset of rows, as once, few, many or a class of expanded clone.

cdr3_aa	cdr3_nt	v_call	clone_size	j_call	d_call
CASSPLRNSPLHF	TGTGCCAGCTCACCACTCCGGAATTCACCCCTCCACTTT	TRBV18	-	TRBJ1-6	-
CSVDSGASSYEQYF	TGCAGCGTGGATAGCGGGGCAAGCTCCTACGAGCAGTACTTC	TRBV29-1	-	TRBJ2-7	TRBD2
CSASQGGEKLFF	TGCAGCGCCAGCCAGGGAGGTGAAAAACTGTTTTTT	TRBV29-1	-	TRBJ1-4	-
CASSSGFGGGRGETQYF	TGTGCCAGCAGCTCCGGGTTTGGCGGGGGCCGCGGGGAGACCCAGTACTTC	TRBV7-2	once	TRBJ2-5	-
CASSSGTIYGYTF	TGCGCCAGCAGTTCCGGGACTATCTATGGCTACACCTTC	TRBV5-1	-	TRBJ1-2	-
CASSRDSEETQYF	TGTGCCAGCAGCCGGGACAGTGAAGAGACCCAGTACTTC	TRBV7-3	-	TRBJ2-5	TRBD1
CASSQAPGQGYEQYF	TGCGCCAGCAGCCAAGCACCGGGACAGGGCTACGAGCAGTACTTC	TRBV4-1	-	TRBJ2-7	TRBD1
CASSWTGGTSGTKSSYNEQFF	TGTGCCAGCAGTTGGACTGGGGGGACTAGCGGTACCAAGAGCTCCTACAATGAGCAGTTCTTC	TRBV28	-	TRBJ2-1	TRBD2
CASHRENNYGYTF	TGTGCCAGTCACAGGGAAAATAACTATGGCTACACCTTC	TRBV6-1	-	TRBJ1-2	-
CASSEGGDPRGEQYF	TGCGCCAGCAGTGAGGGGGGGGACCCCAGGGGCGAGCAGTACTTC	TRBV10-1	-	TRBJ2-7	-
CATSRDRGSGNTIYF	TGTGCCACCAGCAGAGATCGGGGGTCTGGAAACACCATATATTTT	TRBV15	-	TRBJ1-3	-
CASSFYVDSNSYEQYF	TGTGCCAGCAGCTTTTACGTTGACAGTAACTCCTACGAGCAGTACTTC	TRBV7-2	-	TRBJ2-7	-
CASSFHHPTRDRGRTEAFF	TGTGCCAGCAGCTTTCACCATCCTACCCGGGACAGGGGGCGGACTGAAGCTTTCTTT	TRBV5-6	-	TRBJ1-1	TRBD1
CASSGTSGTYNEQFF	TGTGCCAGCAGCGGGACTAGCGGGACCTACAATGAGCAGTTCTTC	TRBV2	-	TRBJ2-1	TRBD2
CAWSLRTFPDTQYF	TGTGCCTGGAGTCTCCGGACATTCCCAGATACGCAGTATTTT	TRBV30	-	TRBJ2-3	-
CAISATSGSYNEQFF	TGTGCCATCAGTGCTACTAGCGGGAGTTACAATGAGCAGTTCTTC	TRBV10-3	-	TRBJ2-1	TRBD2
CASSEIETASGNTIYF	TGTGCCAGCAGTGAGATAGAGACAGCGTCTGGAAACACCATATATTTT	TRBV2	-	TRBJ1-3	-
CASSLSGRETQYF	TGCGCCAGCAGCTTGAGCGGGAGGGAGACCCAGTACTTC	TRBV5-1	-	TRBJ2-5	TRBD2
CASAPRVFSSDEQFF	TGCGCCAGTGCACCCCGGGTCTTCAGCAGCGATGAGCAGTTCTTC	TRBV5-1	once	TRBJ2-1	-
CASSLSPPGSNSPLHF	TGTGCCAGCAGCTTAAGTCCCCCAGGGTCTAATTCACCCCTCCACTTT	TRBV7-3	-	TRBJ1-6	-
CATSRGASGGSLYEQYF	TGTGCCACCAGCAGAGGTGCTTCAGGGGGTTCGCTCTACGAGCAGTACTTC	TRBV15	-	TRBJ2-7	TRBD1
CASRTSGRTNEQFF	TGCGCCAGCAGGACTAGCGGGAGAACGAATGAGCAGTTCTTC	TRBV5-1	-	TRBJ2-1	TRBD2
CASSPPGLGRPYEQYF	TGTGCCAGCTCACCACCGGGACTTGGAAGGCCCTACGAGCAGTACTTC	TRBV18	-	TRBJ2-7	-
CASRALAGAPYLSNEQFF	TGTGCCAGCCGGGCCCTCGCGGGGGCCCCATATTTGTCCAATGAGCAGTTCTTC	TRBV27	once	TRBJ2-1	-
CASSDQVYSYEQYF	TGTGCCAGCAGTGATCAGGTCTACTCCTACGAGCAGTACTTC	TRBV6-1	-	TRBJ2-7	-
CASSEAVSYGYTF	TGTGCCAGCAGTGAAGCTGTATCCTATGGCTACACCTTC	TRBV2	-	TRBJ1-2	-
CASAYTRDWVYEQYF	TGTGCCAGCGCATACACACGGGACTGGGTCTACGAGCAGTACTTC	TRBV27	once	TRBJ2-7	-
CARRSERESRETQYF	TGTGCCAGAAGATCGGAGCGGGAGTCTCGAGAGACCCAGTACTTC	TRBV7-5	once	TRBJ2-5	-
CASSELTGFAEAFF	TGCGCCAGCAGTGAGCTTACAGGGTTCGCTGAAGCTTTCTTT	TRBV10-1	-	TRBJ1-1	-
CASSLAYEQYF	TGTGCCAGCAGCTTGGCATACGAGCAGTACTTC	TRBV5-6	-	TRBJ2-7	-
CASRPSGLAVPGELFF	TGCGCCAGCAGGCCCAGCGGGCTAGCGGTCCCCGGGGAGCTGTTTTTT	TRBV5-1	-	TRBJ2-2	TRBD2
CASSTRLAGAGGELFF	TGTGCCAGCAGCACCCGACTAGCGGGAGCGGGCGGGGAGCTGTTTTTT	TRBV11-2	-	TRBJ2-2	TRBD2
CASSPLGDRGDEQFF	TGCGCCAGCAGCCCGTTAGGGGACAGGGGAGATGAGCAGTTCTTC	TRBV5-1	-	TRBJ2-1	TRBD1
CASSLPWPLQSEQFF	TGTGCCAGCAGCTTACCGTGGCCCTTACAATCTGAGCAGTTCTTC	TRBV11-3	-	TRBJ2-1	-
CASSLTLTSGADEQFF	TGTGCCAGCAGCTTGACCCTGACTAGCGGGGCGGATGAGCAGTTCTTC	TRBV5-6	once	TRBJ2-1	TRBD2
CASSLFSGGIPTDTQYF	TGTGCCAGCAGTTTATTTTCCGGGGGAATACCCACAGATACGCAGTATTTT	TRBV27	-	TRBJ2-3	-
CASSKGAEAYGYTF	TGTGCCAGCAGCAAGGGAGCAGAGGCCTATGGCTACACCTTC	TRBV6-1	-	TRBJ1-2	-
CASSVGSNQPQHF	TGTGCCAGCAGTGTCGGTAGCAATCAGCCCCAGCATTTT	TRBV6-1	-	TRBJ1-5	-
CASSHMGGGVYNEQFF	TGCGCCAGCAGCCATATGGGTGGCGGGGTCTACAATGAGCAGTTCTTC	TRBV4-3	-	TRBJ2-1	-
CASGTGGPDEQYF	TGCGCCAGCGGAACGGGGGGGCCGGACGAGCAGTACTTC	TRBV5-1	-	TRBJ2-7	TRBD2
CASSLGRDQETQYF	TGTGCCAGCAGCTTAGGCAGGGACCAAGAGACCCAGTACTTC	TRBV11-3	-	TRBJ2-5	-
CASSTGTGGRLDTQYF	TGCGCCAGCAGCACCGGGACAGGGGGCCGATTAGATACGCAGTATTTT	TRBV4-3	-	TRBJ2-3	TRBD1
CASTRGLENTIYF	TGTGCCAGCACTCGAGGGTTGGAAAACACCATATATTTT	TRBV6-5	-	TRBJ1-3	-
CASSLVLLGLANTGELFF	TGTGCCAGCAGCTTAGTTCTTCTGGGACTAGCCAACACCGGGGAGCTGTTTTTT	TRBV7-2	-	TRBJ2-2	TRBD2
CASSEAYSNQPQHF	TGTGCCAGCAGTGAAGCTTATAGCAATCAGCCCCAGCATTTT	TRBV6-1	-	TRBJ1-5	-
CASSLRLAGEQFF	TGTGCCAGCAGCTTACGGCTAGCGGGCGAGCAGTTCTTC	TRBV7-3	-	TRBJ2-1	TRBD2
CASSEAPYLRTEAFF	TGTGCCAGCAGTGAAGCCCCTTATCTCAGAACTGAAGCTTTCTTT	TRBV6-1	once	TRBJ1-1	-
CASSGVEGYNEQFF	TGTGCCAGTAGTGGCGTTGAGGGTTACAATGAGCAGTTCTTC	TRBV19	-	TRBJ2-1	-
CASSLVRQDEQFF	TGTGCCAGCAGCTTAGTGCGACAAGATGAGCAGTTCTTC	TRBV7-3	-	TRBJ2-1	-
CASSFTQGTEAFF	TGTGCCAGCAGTTTTACGCAGGGCACTGAAGCTTTCTTT	TRBV28	-	TRBJ1-1	-
CASSIVYSEADSPLHF	TGTGCCAGTAGTATAGTATACAGCGAAGCGGATTCACCCCTCCACTTT	TRBV19	-	TRBJ1-6	-
CASSTPFWTSGEGTDTQYF	TGTGCCAGCAGCACCCCTTTCTGGACTAGCGGGGAGGGCACAGATACGCAGTATTTT	TRBV21-1	-	TRBJ2-3	-
CAWSPGQGPEKLFF	TGTGCCTGGAGCCCGGGACAGGGGCCCGAAAAACTGTTTTTT	TRBV30	-	TRBJ1-4	TRBD1
CASSPTSGRNEQFF	TGTGCCAGCAGCCCAACTAGCGGGAGAAATGAGCAGTTCTTC	TRBV7-9	-	TRBJ2-1	TRBD2
CASSTGGTQYF	TGCGCCAGCAGCACGGGGGGGACCCAGTACTTC	TRBV5-1	-	TRBJ2-5	TRBD2
CASSVAPTESDGELFF	TGTGCCAGCAGCGTAGCCCCGACGGAGAGCGACGGGGAGCTGTTTTTT	TRBV9	-	TRBJ2-2	-
CASSRDRVRSYNEQFF	TGTGCCAGCAGCAGAGACAGGGTACGGTCCTACAATGAGCAGTTCTTC	TRBV7-9	-	TRBJ2-1	TRBD1
CASSLPQGRDEQFF	TGTGCCAGCAGTTTGCCCCAGGGGCGGGATGAGCAGTTCTTC	TRBV28	-	TRBJ2-1	-
CASSSSGVGSYNEQFF	TGTGCCAGCAGCTCTAGCGGGGTCGGATCCTACAATGAGCAGTTCTTC	TRBV7-2	-	TRBJ2-1	TRBD2